One and the same sample provided the 27 T cell receptor beta chains below, sequenced in a study of cytomegalovirus exposure and HLA in healthy donors. A multiplex PCR was run with 60 Vbeta primers and 13 Jbeta primers. The protocol was immunoSEQ multiplex PCR, while the TCRdb copy is restricted to in-frame clones and leaves out a portion. The sample comprises about 300,000 clones, more than 80% of which are singletons, and around 3.7% rests with the top ten. Source material: PBMCs. The receptors were sampled from a man between 40 and 49 years old in good health and CMV-seropositive.

The chain has TRBV5-1 and TRBJ1-2, with D tentatively TRBD1 (6 bases). This CDR3 spans 15 amino acids. The germline V gene encodes CDR1 SGHRS and CDR2 YFSETQ. The V end lost 0 bases, the J end lost 8 bases, and 17 bases lay between the germline ends. The CDR3 sequence: CASSLDLRGIEGYTF. CDR3 in DNA: TGCGCCAGCAGCTTGGATTTGAGGGGGATAGAAGGCTACACCTTC.

The J gene is TRBJ2-1, the V gene TRBV28; tentatively, D is TRBD2 (5 bases). Germline V gene data show CDR1 as MDHEN and CDR2 as SYDVKM. V was clipped by 1 base and J by 2 bases, with 9 bases between them. The CDR3 sequence is 15 residues long. For the CDR3, the DNA is TGTGCCAGCAGTTTATCGACACTAGCCTACAATGAGCAGTTCTTC. The encoded protein is CASSLSTLAYNEQFF. The full variable domain, completed using reference TRBV28 and TRBJ2-1, is DVKVTQSSRYLVKRTGEKVFLECVQDMDHENMFWYRQDPGLGLRLIYFSYDVKMKEKGDIPEGYSVSREKKERFSLILESASTNQTSMYLCASSLSTLAYNEQFFGPGTRLTVL.

In this sample, this clone turned up a few times. CDR3 protein: CASSPPGQRYEAFF. The CDR3 DNA sequence: TGTGCCAGCTCACCACCGGGACAGAGGTATGAAGCTTTCTTT. The chain recombines TRBV18 with TRBJ1-1; TRBD1 matches 7 bases. Germline CDR1 reads KGHSH; CDR2 reads LQKENI. V shed 0 bases, J shed 7 bases, and the junction held 5 bases outside the gene matches. The CDR3 extends over 14 amino acids.

The chain's CDR3 is CATSPRGSYNEQFF. CDR3 sequence (DNA): TGTGCCACCTCCCCGAGGGGGAGCTACAATGAGCAGTTCTTC. The chain uses TRBV9 and TRBJ2-1; D is possibly TRBD1 (6 bases). CDR3 size: 14 residues. Trimming cost V 9 bases and J 3 bases, with 16 bases left between them. Germline V gene lookup returns CDR1 SGDLS and CDR2 YYNGEE.

The V gene is TRBV5-1, the J gene TRBJ2-7, with D maybe TRBD1 (5 bases). V shed 5 bases and J shed 0 bases, with 9 bases lying between them. The length of the CDR3 is 13 residues. The V gene's germline CDR1 is SGHRS and CDR2 YFSETQ. The CDR3 DNA is TGCGCCAGCAGGCTGGACAACTCCTACGAGCAGTACTTC. Translation gives CASRLDNSYEQYF.

This chain links TRBV5-1 with TRBJ2-6; TRBD2 aligns across 7 bases. CDR1 and CDR2 from the germline V gene are SGHRS and YFSETQ. The CDR3 consists of 17 residues. J was trimmed by 4 bases and V by 0 bases; bases with no gene match: 7. CDR3 sequence reads: CASSLDPGGTGANVLTF. The CDR3 DNA is TGCGCCAGCAGCTTGGATCCGGGGGGAACGGGGGCCAACGTCCTGACTTTC.

The chain has TRBV28 and TRBJ1-5; 11 bases map to TRBD1. Trimming removed 8 bases from V and 6 bases from J; junction bases left unmatched: 0. The germline V gene has CDR1 MDHEN and CDR2 SYDVKM. This CDR3 has 12 residues. DNA for the CDR3: TGTGCCAGCGGGACAGGGGGTCAGCCCCAGCATTTT. Protein: CASGTGGQPQHF.

This clone is a singleton in its sample. The CDR3 nucleotides read TGTGCCAGCTCACCGCCGGGAGTTCAGGAGACCCAGTACTTC. As protein: CASSPPGVQETQYF. V and J are TRBV18 and TRBJ2-5; a possible D gene is TRBD2 (6 bases). Trimming stripped 3 bases from V and 5 bases from J, with 13 bases between. Germline V gene sequence: CDR1 KGHSH, CDR2 LQKENI. The CDR3 has 14 residues.

The gene calls are TRBV28 and TRBJ1-3; D might be TRBD1 (6 bases). The CDR3 spans 15 residues. Germline lookup yields CDR1 MDHEN and CDR2 SYDVKM. Trimming stripped 5 bases from V and 4 bases from J, with 15 bases between. The CDR3 loop reads CASSGLGTLGNTIYF. The DNA of the CDR3 is TGTGCCAGCAGTGGCCTCGGGACACTAGGAAACACCATATATTTT.

This rearrangement joins TRBV5-1 to TRBJ2-5; a possible D gene is TRBD2 (5 bases). The CDR3 consists of 14 residues. Per the germline V gene, CDR1 is SGHRS and CDR2 is YFSETQ. V was clipped by 0 bases and J by 2 bases, with 8 bases between them. The CDR3 bases are TGCGCCAGCAGCTTGGGACTAACACAAGAGACCCAGTACTTC. This codes for CASSLGLTQETQYF.

There are many counts of this clone. The chain joins TRBV25-1 to TRBJ2-1; 11 bases align to TRBD2. Per germline, CDR1 MGHDK and CDR2 SYGVNS. The length of the CDR3 is 17 residues. The V and J ends lost 5 bases and 2 bases, in that order; junction bases with no gene match: 8. CDR3 sequence: CASSSGLAAEAYNEQFF. DNA for the CDR3: TGTGCCAGCAGTTCGGGACTAGCGGCGGAGGCCTACAATGAGCAGTTCTTC.

V is TRBV2 and J is TRBJ2-3; 11 bases align to TRBD2. This CDR3 is built from 15 residues. Trimming cost V 4 bases and J 1 base; bases outside gene matches: 1. Per the germline V gene, CDR1 is SNHLY and CDR2 is FYNNEI. The chain's CDR3 is CASSVGLAGTDTQYF. CDR3 DNA: TGTGCCAGCAGTGTGGGACTAGCGGGCACAGATACGCAGTATTTT.

For this clone: One junction end disagrees with the germline gene, perhaps due to a read error. This sequence joins TRBV7-9 and TRBJ2-4, with 9 bases fitting TRBD1. Germline V gene data show CDR1 as SEHNR and CDR2 as FQNEAQ (reference sequence). The CDR3 has 15 amino acids. The CDR3 reads CSSSSTGGSKNIQYF. DNA for the CDR3: TGTTCCAGCAGCTCCACAGGGGGCTCCAAAAACATTCAGTACTTC.

The chain combines TRBV5-1 with TRBJ1-1; D is ambiguous. This CDR3 comprises 17 residues. Between the trimmed V and J ends, which lost 0 bases and 3 bases, there was a span of 18 bases. CDR1 and CDR2 from the germline V gene are SGHRS and YFSETQ. This CDR3 is CASSLARSGAQHTEAFF. CDR3 nucleotide sequence: TGCGCCAGCAGCTTGGCCCGCTCGGGAGCCCAGCACACTGAAGCTTTCTTT.

The chain carries TRBV29-1 and TRBJ2-5; D perhaps matches TRBD2 (5 bases). This CDR3 region has 13 residues. CDR1 and CDR2 (germline): SQVTM, ANQGSEA. The V end lost 6 bases, the J end lost 4 bases, and 15 bases lay between the germline ends. The CDR3 sequence: CSVAVRAGETQYF. CDR3 DNA: TGCAGCGTCGCGGTCCGGGCGGGAGAGACCCAGTACTTC.

The chain joins TRBV7-2 to TRBJ1-1, with D unclear. The CDR3 has 16 residues. Germline V gene lookup returns CDR1 SGHTA and CDR2 FQGNSA. Between the trimmed V and J ends, which lost 2 bases and 0 bases, there was a span of 13 bases. CDR3 sequence reads: CASSLQEEPMNTEAFF. For the CDR3, the DNA is TGTGCCAGCAGCTTACAGGAGGAACCTATGAACACTGAAGCTTTCTTT.

V is TRBV28 and J is TRBJ2-1, with D possibly matching TRBD1 (5 bases). With 5 bases removed from V and 5 bases from J, the gap between germline ends came to 19 bases. In germline, CDR1 is MDHEN, CDR2 SYDVKM. The CDR3 is 16 residues long. The CDR3 DNA is TGTGCCAGCAGTCCTACCTCAGGGATCCTTAACAATGAGCAGTTCTTC. This sequence encodes CASSPTSGILNNEQFF.

This chain joins TRBV7-9 and TRBJ2-5; 9 bases fit TRBD1. The CDR3 consists of 16 residues. Germline CDR1 is SEHNR and CDR2 is FQNEAQ (reference sequence). J gave up 4 bases and V 5 bases, and 11 bases lay outside the gene matches. CDR3 bases: TGTGCCAGCAGCATCCCCGGGACAGGGAGGTTAGAGACCCAGTACTTC. It yields the protein CASSIPGTGRLETQYF.

CDR3 coding DNA: TGTGCCAGCAGTTCGTCAGGGGGACGCTCCTACAATGAGCAGTTCTTC. This sequence encodes CASSSSGGRSYNEQFF. The J gene is TRBJ2-1, the V gene TRBV28; 7 positions match TRBD1. CDR1 and CDR2 (germline): MDHEN, SYDVKM. The V gene end was trimmed by 4 bases and the J gene end by 0 bases; junction bases not matched to a gene: 6. This CDR3 contains 16 residues. The full variable domain, with the rest looked up from reference TRBV28 and TRBJ2-1, is DVKVTQSSRYLVKRTGEKVFLECVQDMDHENMFWYRQDPGLGLRLIYFSYDVKMKEKGDIPEGYSVSREKKERFSLILESASTNQTSMYLCASSSSGGRSYNEQFFGPGTRLTVL.

The V and J genes are TRBV7-9 and TRBJ1-4; D is possibly TRBD1 (5 bases). The CDR3 consists of 15 residues. Germline V lookup: CDR1 SEHNR, CDR2 FQNEAQ (reference sequence). The V end lost 1 base, the J end lost 6 bases, and 12 bases lay between the germline ends. The CDR3 protein is CASSLEWGAYEKLFF. The CDR3 DNA is TGTGCCAGCAGCTTAGAGTGGGGCGCGTATGAAAAACTGTTTTTT.

CDR3 bases: TGTGCCAGCAGCTTAACTAGGGGACAGGGCACAGATACGCAGTATTTT. It is translated as CASSLTRGQGTDTQYF. J is TRBJ2-3 and V is TRBV7-3; the match to TRBD1 covers 8 bases. This CDR3 region has 16 residues. Germline V lookup: CDR1 SGHTA, CDR2 FQGTGA. V lost 0 bases and J lost 1; bases outside the gene matches: 3.

The chain combines TRBV7-9 with TRBJ2-2, with D possibly being TRBD2 (6 bases). Germline V lookup: CDR1 SEHNR, CDR2 FQNEAQ (reference sequence). The CDR3 has 16 residues. V was cut by 1 base and J by 1 base, with 10 bases left in between. The CDR3 is CASSLVGRENTGELFF. In nucleotides, the CDR3 is TGTGCCAGCAGCTTAGTAGGGCGGGAGAACACCGGGGAGCTGTTTTTT.

The chain joins TRBV10-1 to TRBJ1-5; weak D call: TRBD1 (5 bases). The CDR3 runs to 17 residues. V was cut by 7 bases and J by 0 bases, with 19 bases left in between. Germline V gene data show CDR1 as WNHNN and CDR2 as SYGVQD (reference sequence). The CDR3 DNA reads as TGCGCCAGCATGGGGTCTGACAGAGAATATAGCAATCAGCCCCAGCATTTT. Amino acids: CASMGSDREYSNQPQHF.

This chain joins TRBV9 and TRBJ2-3; D is perhaps TRBD2 (6 bases). The CDR3 sequence is 16 residues long. In germline, CDR1 is SGDLS, CDR2 YYNGEE. Trimming left V 4 bases short and J 1 base short, with 16 bases between. CDR3 region: CASSTYSGTGTDTQYF. The CDR3 bases are TGTGCCAGCAGCACCTACTCCGGGACTGGCACAGATACGCAGTATTTT.

Notes on this clone: This sample includes further DNA sequences coding for the same CDR3. The chain employs TRBV5-1 and TRBJ2-6; unclear D gene. CDR3 size: 14 residues. Germline V gene lookup returns CDR1 SGHRS and CDR2 YFSETQ. Trimming pared 3 bases from V and 1 base from J, leaving 5 bases between. CDR3 DNA sequence: TGCGCCAGCAGCTATCTATCTGGGGCCAACGTCCTGACTTTC. It translates to CASSYLSGANVLTF. The full variable domain, its missing parts supplied by reference TRBV5-1 and TRBJ2-6, is KAGVTQTPRYLIKTRGQQVTLSCSPISGHRSVSWYQQTPGQGLQFLFEYFSETQRNKGNFPGRFSGRQFSNSRSEMNVSTLELGDSALYLCASSYLSGANVLTFGAGSRLTVL.

The chain is built from TRBV5-1 and TRBJ2-7; D might be TRBD2 (6 bases). The ends were cut back, 4 bases at V and 2 bases at J, with 13 bases in the middle. The CDR3 length is 14 residues. Germline V CDR1 and CDR2: SGHRS, YFSETQ. The CDR3 here is CASSTGTSPYEQYF. As DNA, the CDR3 is TGCGCCAGCAGCACCGGGACTTCACCCTACGAGCAGTACTTC.

V is TRBV5-1 and J is TRBJ2-5; 8 nucleotides match TRBD2. TRBJ2-7 matches the DNA end more closely, so the J call is doubtful. The CDR3 is 14 amino acids. Germline CDR1 and CDR2: SGHRS and YFSETQ. CDR3 sequence reads: CASSPGTRAYEQYF. The CDR3 DNA reads TGCGCCAGCAGCCCCGGGACTAGAGCCTACGAGCAGTACTTC.